These 5 T cell receptor beta chains originate from one sample sequenced in a study of cytomegalovirus exposure and HLA in healthy donors. Repertoires were generated with immunoSEQ multiplex PCR, while TCRdb's copy carries only in-frame clones and drops some. The repertoire holds over 100,000 clones, with about nine tenths as singletons. Sequenced material: PBMCs. Receptors originate from a woman aged 18-30 years in good health and CMV-seronegative.

The chain carries TRBV30 and TRBJ2-1, with 8 bases aligning to TRBD2. This CDR3 contains 14 residues. Trimming cost V 3 bases and J 6 bases; bases outside gene matches: 7. CDR1 is GTSNPN and CDR2 is SVGIG in the germline V gene (reference sequence). The CDR3 is CAWRRGLVGNEQFF. The CDR3 DNA sequence: TGTGCCTGGAGACGGGGACTAGTCGGCAATGAGCAGTTCTTC. The full variable domain, with the rest looked up from reference TRBV30 and TRBJ2-1, is SQTIHQWPATLVQPVGSPLSLECTVEGTSNPNLYWYRQAAGRGLQLLFYSVGIGQISSEVPQNLSASRPQDRQFILSSKKLLLSDSGFYLCAWRRGLVGNEQFFGPGTRLTVL.

The chain links TRBV23-1 to TRBJ2-2, with D possibly being TRBD2 (6 bases). TRBV23-1 is an ORF, with its function uncertain. The CDR3 extends over 16 amino acids. V shed 0 bases and J shed 3 bases, with 11 bases lying between them. The CDR3 DNA reads as TGCGCCAGCAGTCAATCGGAGGGTAAGGACACCGGGGAGCTGTTTTTT. Translating it yields CASSQSEGKDTGELFF.

This clone has only a few counts. The chain links TRBV5-4 to TRBJ2-1; a possible D gene is TRBD2 (6 bases). Germline V lookup: CDR1 SGHNT, CDR2 YYREEE (reference sequence). CDR3 size: 14 residues. V was trimmed by 1 base and J by 5 bases, leaving 10 bases between them. This CDR3 reads CASSLTSSHNEQFF. Here the CDR3 DNA reads TGTGCCAGCAGCTTGACTAGCAGCCACAATGAGCAGTTCTTC.

This chain connects TRBV4-3 to TRBJ2-2, with D possibly TRBD1 on 5 matching bases. Looked up from germline, CDR1 is LGHNA and CDR2 is YSLEER. CDR3 length equals 16 residues. Between the trimmed V and J ends, which lost 1 base and 6 bases, there was a span of 15 bases. The chain's CDR3 is CASSQVTGRGSGELFF. Written as DNA, the CDR3 is TGCGCCAGCAGCCAAGTTACAGGTCGTGGATCCGGGGAGCTGTTTTTT.

This CDR3 is CASSLGGTSYEQYF. The CDR3 coding sequence is TGCGCCAGCAGCCTCGGGGGGACCTCCTACGAGCAGTACTTC. This rearrangement joins TRBV4-1 to TRBJ2-7; 7 nucleotides line up with TRBD2. The CDR3 is 14 amino acids. Germline-derived CDR1 and CDR2 are MGHRA and YSYEKL. The J segment lost 0 bases and the V segment lost 4 bases, leaving 3 bases of the junction unmatched.